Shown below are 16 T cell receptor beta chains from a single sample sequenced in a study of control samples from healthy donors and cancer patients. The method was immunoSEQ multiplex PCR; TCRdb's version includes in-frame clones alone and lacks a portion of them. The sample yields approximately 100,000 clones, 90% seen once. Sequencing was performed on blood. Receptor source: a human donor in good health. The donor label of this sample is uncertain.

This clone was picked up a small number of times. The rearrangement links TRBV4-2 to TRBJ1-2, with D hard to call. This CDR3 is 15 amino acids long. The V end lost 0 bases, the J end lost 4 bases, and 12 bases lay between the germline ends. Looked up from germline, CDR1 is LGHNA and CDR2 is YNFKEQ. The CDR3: CASSQDGGEGYGYTF. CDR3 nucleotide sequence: TGTGCCAGCAGCCAAGACGGTGGGGAGGGCTATGGCTACACCTTC.

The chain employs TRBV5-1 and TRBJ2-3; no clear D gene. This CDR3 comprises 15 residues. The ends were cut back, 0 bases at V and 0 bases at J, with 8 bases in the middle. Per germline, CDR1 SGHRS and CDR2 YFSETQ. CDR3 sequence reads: CASSLVPSSTDTQYF. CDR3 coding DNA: TGCGCCAGCAGCTTGGTTCCGTCTAGCACAGATACGCAGTATTTT. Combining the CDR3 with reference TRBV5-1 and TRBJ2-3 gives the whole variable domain KAGVTQTPRYLIKTRGQQVTLSCSPISGHRSVSWYQQTPGQGLQFLFEYFSETQRNKGNFPGRFSGRQFSNSRSEMNVSTLELGDSALYLCASSLVPSSTDTQYFGPGTRLTVL.

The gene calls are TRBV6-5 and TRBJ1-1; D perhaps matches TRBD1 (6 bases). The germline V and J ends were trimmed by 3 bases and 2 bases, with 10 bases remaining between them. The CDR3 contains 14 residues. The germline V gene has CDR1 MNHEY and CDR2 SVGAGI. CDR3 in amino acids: CASSYDRPNTEAFF. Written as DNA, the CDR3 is TGTGCCAGCAGTTATGACAGGCCCAACACTGAAGCTTTCTTT.

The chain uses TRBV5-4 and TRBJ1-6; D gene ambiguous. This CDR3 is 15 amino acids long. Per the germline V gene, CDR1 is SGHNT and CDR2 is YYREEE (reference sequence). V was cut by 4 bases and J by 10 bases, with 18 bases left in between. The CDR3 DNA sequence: TGTGCCAGCAGCCGATCTGACCTTTCACGGTCACCCCTCCACTTT. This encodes CASSRSDLSRSPLHF.

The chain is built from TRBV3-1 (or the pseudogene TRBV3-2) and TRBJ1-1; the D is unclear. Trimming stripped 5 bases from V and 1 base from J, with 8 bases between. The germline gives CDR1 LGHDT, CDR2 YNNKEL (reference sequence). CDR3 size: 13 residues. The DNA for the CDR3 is TGTGCCAGCAGCACAATGGGGAACACTGAAGCTTTCTTT. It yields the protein CASSTMGNTEAFF.

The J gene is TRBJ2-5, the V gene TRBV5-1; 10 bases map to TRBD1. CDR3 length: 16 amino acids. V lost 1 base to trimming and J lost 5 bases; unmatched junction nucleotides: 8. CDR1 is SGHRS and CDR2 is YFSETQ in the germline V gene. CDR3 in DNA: TGCGCCAGCAGCTTGTCTGTGACAGGGGGCGCGGAGACCCAGTACTTC. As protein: CASSLSVTGGAETQYF.

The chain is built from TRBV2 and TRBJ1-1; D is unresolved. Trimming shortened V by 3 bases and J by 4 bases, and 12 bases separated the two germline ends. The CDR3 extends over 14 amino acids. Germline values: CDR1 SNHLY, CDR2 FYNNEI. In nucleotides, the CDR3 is TGTGCCAGCAGTGACGCCAGTCGAGGCACTGAAGCTTTCTTT. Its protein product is CASSDASRGTEAFF.

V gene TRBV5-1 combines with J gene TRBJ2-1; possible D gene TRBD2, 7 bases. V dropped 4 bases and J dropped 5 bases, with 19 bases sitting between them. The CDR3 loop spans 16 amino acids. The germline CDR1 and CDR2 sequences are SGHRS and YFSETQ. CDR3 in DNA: TGCGCCAGCAGCATGGACCAGGGAGGGGGTGACAATGAGCAGTTCTTC. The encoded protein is CASSMDQGGGDNEQFF. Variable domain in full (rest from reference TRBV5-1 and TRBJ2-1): KAGVTQTPRYLIKTRGQQVTLSCSPISGHRSVSWYQQTPGQGLQFLFEYFSETQRNKGNFPGRFSGRQFSNSRSEMNVSTLELGDSALYLCASSMDQGGGDNEQFFGPGTRLTVL.

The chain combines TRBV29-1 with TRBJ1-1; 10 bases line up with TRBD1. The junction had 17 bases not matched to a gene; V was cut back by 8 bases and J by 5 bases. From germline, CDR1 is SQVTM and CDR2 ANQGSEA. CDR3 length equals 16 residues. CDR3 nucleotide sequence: TGCAGCACCTATCAGGGACAGGGGCTGGGGTATACTGAAGCTTTCTTT. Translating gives CSTYQGQGLGYTEAFF.

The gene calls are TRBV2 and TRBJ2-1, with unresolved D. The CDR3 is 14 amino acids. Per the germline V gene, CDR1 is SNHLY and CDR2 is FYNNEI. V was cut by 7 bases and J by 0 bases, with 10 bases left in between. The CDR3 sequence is CASNSQSSYNEQFF. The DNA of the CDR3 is TGTGCCAGCAACAGTCAAAGCTCCTACAATGAGCAGTTCTTC.

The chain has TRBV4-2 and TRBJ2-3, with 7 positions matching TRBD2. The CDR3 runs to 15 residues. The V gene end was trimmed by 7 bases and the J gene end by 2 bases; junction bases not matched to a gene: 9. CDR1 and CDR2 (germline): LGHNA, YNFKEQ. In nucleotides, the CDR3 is TGTGCCAGCACCGTGGGCGGGGGACTCACAGATACGCAGTATTTT. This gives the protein CASTVGGGLTDTQYF.

CDR3 sequence (DNA): TGTGCCAGCAGCCTTAACGGCAGGGGTGAGCAGTTCTTC. The encoded protein is CASSLNGRGEQFF. This sequence joins TRBV7-3 and TRBJ2-1; D is perhaps TRBD1 (6 bases). This CDR3 is built from 13 residues. Trimming shortened V by 5 bases and J by 9 bases, and 14 bases separated the two germline ends. The V gene's germline CDR1 is SGHTA and CDR2 FQGTGA. The entire variable domain, with the rest obtained from reference TRBV7-3 and TRBJ2-1, is as follows: GAGVSQTPSNKVTEKGKYVELRCDPISGHTALYWYRQSLGQGPEFLIYFQGTGAADDSGLPNDRFFAVRPEGSVSTLKIQRTERGDSAVYLCASSLNGRGEQFFGPGTRLTVL.

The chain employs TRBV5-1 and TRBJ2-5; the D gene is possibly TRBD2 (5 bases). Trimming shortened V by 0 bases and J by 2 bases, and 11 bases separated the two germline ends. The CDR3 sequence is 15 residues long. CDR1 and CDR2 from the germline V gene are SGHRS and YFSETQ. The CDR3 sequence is CASSLGIGEQETQYF. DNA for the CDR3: TGCGCCAGCAGCTTGGGTATCGGGGAACAAGAGACCCAGTACTTC.

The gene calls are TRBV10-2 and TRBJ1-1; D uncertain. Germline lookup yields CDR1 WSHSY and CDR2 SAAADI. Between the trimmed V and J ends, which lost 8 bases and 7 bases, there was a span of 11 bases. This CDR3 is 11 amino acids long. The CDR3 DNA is TGCGCCAGCGGCCAGGCGGGTGAAGCTTTCTTT. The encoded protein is CASGQAGEAFF.

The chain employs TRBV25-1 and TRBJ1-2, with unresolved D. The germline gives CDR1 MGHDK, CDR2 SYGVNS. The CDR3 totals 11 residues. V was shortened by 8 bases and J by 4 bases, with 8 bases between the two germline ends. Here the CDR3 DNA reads TGTGCCAGCGAGGCGCCCTATGGCTACACCTTC. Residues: CASEAPYGYTF.

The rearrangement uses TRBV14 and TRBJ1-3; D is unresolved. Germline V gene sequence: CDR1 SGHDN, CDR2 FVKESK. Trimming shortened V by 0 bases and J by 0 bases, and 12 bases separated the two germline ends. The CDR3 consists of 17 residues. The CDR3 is CASSQDPPVVSGNTIYF. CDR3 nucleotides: TGTGCCAGCAGCCAAGATCCACCTGTCGTCTCTGGAAACACCATATATTTT.